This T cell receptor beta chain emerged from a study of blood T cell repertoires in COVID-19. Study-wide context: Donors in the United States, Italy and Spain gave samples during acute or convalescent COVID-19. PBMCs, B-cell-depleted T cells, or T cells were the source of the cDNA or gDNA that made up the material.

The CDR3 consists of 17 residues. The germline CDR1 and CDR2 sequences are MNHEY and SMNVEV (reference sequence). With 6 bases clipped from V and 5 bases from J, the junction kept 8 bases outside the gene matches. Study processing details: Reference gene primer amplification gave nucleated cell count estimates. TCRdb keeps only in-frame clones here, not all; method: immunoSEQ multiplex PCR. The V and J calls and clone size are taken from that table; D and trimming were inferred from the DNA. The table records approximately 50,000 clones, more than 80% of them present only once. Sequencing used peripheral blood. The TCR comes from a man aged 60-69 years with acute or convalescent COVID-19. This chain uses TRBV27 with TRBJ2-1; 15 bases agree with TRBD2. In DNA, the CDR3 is TGTGCCAGCAGCCGCCTCGGGACTAGCGGGAGGAACAATGAGCAGTTCTTC. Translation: CASSRLGTSGRNNEQFF.